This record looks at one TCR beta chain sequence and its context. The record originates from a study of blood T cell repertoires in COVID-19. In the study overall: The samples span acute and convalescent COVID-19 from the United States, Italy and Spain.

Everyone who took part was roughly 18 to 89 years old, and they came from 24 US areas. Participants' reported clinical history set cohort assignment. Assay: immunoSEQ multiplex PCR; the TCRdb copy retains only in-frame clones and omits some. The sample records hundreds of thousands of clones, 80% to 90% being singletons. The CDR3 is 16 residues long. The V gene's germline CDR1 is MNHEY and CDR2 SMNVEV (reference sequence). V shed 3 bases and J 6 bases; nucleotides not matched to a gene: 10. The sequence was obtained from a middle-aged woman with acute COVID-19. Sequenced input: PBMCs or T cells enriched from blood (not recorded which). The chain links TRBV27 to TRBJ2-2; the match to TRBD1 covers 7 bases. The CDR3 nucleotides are TGTGCCAGCAGTTTTGAGGGACAGATGAGCGCCGGGGAGCTGTTTTTT. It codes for CASSFEGQMSAGELFF.